This T cell receptor (beta chain) was identified in a study of Ad26.COV2.S vaccination and SARS-CoV-2 variants. Study results and limitations: The placebo group had lower spike-specific TCR breadth than the vaccine recipients did.

The treatment is: roughly 20 received Ad26.COV2.S at low or high dose, single or two shots; about 5 received placebo; per-sample allocation not given. Sampling occurred on day 63 after the first vaccine or placebo injection. Sequencing used immunoSEQ multiplex PCR; TCRdb keeps in-frame clones, though not all of them. Of around 450,000 clones in the sample, approximately 90% were seen once. As regards this clone: No antigen is known for it.

Trimming at V came to 3 bases and at J to 10 bases, leaving 14 bases not matched to a gene. The CDR3 sequence is 15 residues long. In germline, CDR1 is MGHRA, CDR2 YSYEKL. The rearrangement links TRBV4-1 to TRBJ2-7; 8 positions agree with TRBD2. This TCR came from a person between 18 and 59 years old who received the Ad26.COV2.S COVID-19 vaccine or a placebo. The sample consisted of peripheral blood, taken in a trial of Ad26.COV2.S vaccine versus placebo. The CDR3 DNA is TGCGCCAGCAGCCAGTCCATGGGACTAGACGTGGATCAGTACTTC. Encoded protein: CASSQSMGLDVDQYF.